This TCR beta chain is drawn from a study of blood T cell repertoires in COVID-19 (dated by TCRdb to 2020 to 2021). About the study as a whole: Samples covering the acute and convalescent phases of COVID-19 were provided by collaborators in the United States, Italy and Spain. Subjects who had been exposed to COVID-19, were actively infected with it, or had recovered from it provided the deeply sampled blood TCRbeta repertoires that made up the dataset. A freely available public database, intended as a resource for researchers studying the immune response to SARS-CoV-2, is where the repertoires were released. Where available, HLA class I and class II types were taken from metadata supplied by the sample provider and were not determined by assay-based typing. Sample metadata almost always included a de-identified subject ID, COVID-19 status, age in years and sex. The prospective study material was composed of cDNA or gDNA derived from T cells, B-cell-depleted T cells, or PBMCs. The samples were drawn from the first 160 participants of the ongoing ImmuneRACE study and from more than 1,000 subjects provided by 6 global collaborators.

Concerning this clone itself: It lacks a known antigen. One base away there is no much larger clone; base qualities are not given.

TCRbeta CDR3 regions were amplified from genomic DNA by means of the immunoSEQ Assay, a bias-controlled multiplex PCR. From the authors' description of their analysis: Nucleated cell counts per sample were estimated from amplification of reference gene primers within the assay. To quantify the absolute abundance of each unique TCRbeta CDR3 rearrangement, sequence reads were collapsed and filtered. For each sample, productive Simpson clonality was calculated by taking the square root of Simpson's diversity index across productive rearrangements. The table comes from immuneACCESS by way of TCRdb, which keeps in-frame sequences with V and J called. Part of the clones is missing from these tables; in studies checked, under half for an unresolved V gene and the rest for unknown reasons. The V and J calls and clone size were taken over from that table, and D and trimming were inferred from the DNA. The sample data list thousands of clones, and 88% of these were observed just once. Less than 55% of the sample lies in the top ten.

One collaborating source in Seattle enrolled patients during active infection and followed them longitudinally through the course of disease. The collaborating institutions used their own protocols to collect whole blood in K2EDTA tubes. Collaborator samples were shipped for TCRbeta analysis as frozen whole blood, isolated PBMCs, or DNA extracted from either sample type. The paper as a whole reports these results and caveats: How much clinical and demographic metadata was included differed by source and by participant, and the metadata was provided uncurated.

The CDR3 goes from the cysteine to the phenylalanine over 15 residues. Just CDR3 DNA is preserved here, 45 bases in frame from base 1. Based on the germline V gene (reference sequence), the CDR1 and CDR2 sequences are MNHNY and SVGAGI. V is cut by 4 bases and J by 4 bases, and the space between the germline ends is 13 bases. The sequence was collected from a man aged 65 to 79 with COVID-19, enrolled during active disease. Recombination connected TRBV6-6 to TRBJ2-2, with no D gene named confidently. The sample taken for sequencing was peripheral blood. CDR3 reads: CASSSGLAPTGELFF. The nucleotides read TGTGCCAGCAGTTCAGGCCTGGCCCCCACCGGGGAGCTGTTTTTT.